The TCR beta chain under discussion was sequenced for a study of identical twins. Study-wide points: Cord blood beta clonotypes present at high abundance carried fewer insertions; no such pattern appeared in memory repertoires. It was possible that invariant MAIT and iNKT cells partly confounded the zero-insertion analyses.

One entry per CDR3 protein, called by TCRdb with MiXCR from the 5' RACE reads. The sample records hundreds of thousands of distinct CDR3 sequences, more than 20% being singletons. In regard to this clonotype: As yet, its antigen is unknown.

With 6 bases removed from V and 4 bases from J, the gap between germline ends came to 12 bases. There are 13 residues in the CDR3. The data also belong to a second study, concerning yellow fever vaccine responses in identical twins.

This chain joins TRBV12-3 or TRBV12-4 and TRBJ1-2; D gene ambiguous. The clonotype was recovered from a woman aged 18-29 years in good health. The source material was CD4+ T cells sorted from blood. For the CDR3, the DNA is TGTGCCAGCAGCCCGGGCCTGGGCTATGGCTACACCTTC. Amino acid sequence: CASSPGLGYGYTF.